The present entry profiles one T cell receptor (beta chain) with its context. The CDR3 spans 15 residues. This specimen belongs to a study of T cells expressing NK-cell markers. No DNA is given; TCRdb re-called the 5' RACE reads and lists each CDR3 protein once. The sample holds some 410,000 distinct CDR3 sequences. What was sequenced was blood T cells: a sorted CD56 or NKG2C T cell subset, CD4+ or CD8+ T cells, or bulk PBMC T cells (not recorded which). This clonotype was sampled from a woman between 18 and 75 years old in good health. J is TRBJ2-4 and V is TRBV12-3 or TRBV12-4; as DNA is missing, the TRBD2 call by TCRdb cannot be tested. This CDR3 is CASSATSGRRNIQYF.